The rows below give T cell receptor beta chains drawn from one sample of a study of T cells in Graves' hyperthyroidism and ophthalmopathy. TCRdb used MiXCR to reprocess the multiplex PCR reads, holding one entry per CDR3 protein. This sample carries hundreds of thousands of distinct CDR3 sequences, 45% of them seen once, and the ten largest clones take more than 7%. The sequenced sample was peripheral blood or thyroid tissue (not recorded which). The origin of the receptors is an adult man with Graves' disease, either hyperthyroidism or ophthalmopathy (not recorded which). The CDR3 runs from the conserved cysteine through the conserved F or W. A D gene is named only where the DNA matches it firmly.

J,D,length,V,CDR3
TRBJ1-6,TRBD1,15,TRBV5-1,CASSLSGTGNSPLHF
TRBJ2-7,TRBD2,15,TRBV20-1,CSAGLVAGANYEQYF
TRBJ2-7,TRBD2,12,TRBV7-2,CASSLRLAEQYF
TRBJ1-3,TRBD1,18,TRBV20-1,CSASSSLATGVSGNTIYF
TRBJ1-2,NA,15,TRBV5-4,CASSPGLGYNYGYTF
TRBJ2-5,NA,15,TRBV7-9,CASSLASWGAETQYF
TRBJ1-1,NA,12,TRBV7-9,CATQTRGTEAFF
TRBJ2-7,TRBD1,15,TRBV19,CASSMRQGASYEQYF
TRBJ1-1,TRBD1,13,TRBV7-6,CASSPQQQGRAFF
TRBJ1-3,TRBD1,19,TRBV7-9,CASSPARDRGPPPGNTIYF
TRBJ2-3,NA,13,TRBV11-3,CASSLERRDTQYF
TRBJ2-7,NA,13,TRBV5-1,CASSWAGGNEQYF
TRBJ1-2,NA,14,TRBV10-3,CAISGDKSNYGYTF
TRBJ1-1,NA,16,TRBV7-2,CASSLGNGPRNTEAFF
TRBJ2-5,NA,13,TRBV5-1,CASSWGEQETQYF
TRBJ1-2,NA,14,TRBV6-1,CASSRGDPNYGYTF
TRBJ2-7,TRBD1,17,TRBV11-1,CASSYLQGTGVSDEQYF
TRBJ1-1,TRBD1,15,TRBV7-9,CASSLAGRGFTEAFF
TRBJ2-7,NA,14,TRBV7-9,CASSAPGKPYEQYF
TRBJ1-1,NA,15,TRBV2,CASSQDYGPNTEAFF
TRBJ1-1,NA,14,TRBV6-5,CASSYSTASTEAFF
TRBJ2-7,NA,13,TRBV10-3,CATRRTGTYEQYF
TRBJ1-5,TRBD1,17,TRBV7-9,CASSLALTGGFNQPQHF
TRBJ2-1,NA,15,TRBV20-1,CSAARAGSAVSEQFF
TRBJ2-7,TRBD1,15,TRBV20-1,CSARSPRGFSYEQYF
TRBJ2-2,TRBD1,15,TRBV7-9,CASSYQGAKTGELFF
TRBJ1-5,NA,15,TRBV2,CASSPAGTYQETQHF
TRBJ1-1,NA,15,TRBV12-3/TRBV12-4,CASSLQGSWNTEAFF
TRBJ1-1,NA,16,TRBV12-3/TRBV12-4,CASSLGKAGLNTEAFF
TRBJ1-6,TRBD1,18,TRBV25-1,CASSSQGGTGGNNSPLHF
TRBJ1-1,NA,12,TRBV6-5,CAISYGGSEAFF
TRBJ1-1,NA,11,TRBV25-1,CASLDQRQAFF
TRBJ2-5,NA,14,TRBV15,CATSREAGEETQYF
TRBJ1-1,TRBD1,14,TRBV11-2,CASSWDRSDTKAFF
TRBJ1-2,NA,15,TRBV9,CASSLNGAPGYGYTF
TRBJ2-5,NA,16,TRBV24-1,CATSYSSRGGQETQYF
TRBJ2-7,NA,13,TRBV7-3,CASSSIGGYEQYF
TRBJ1-2,NA,13,TRBV7-2,CASSHQSNYGYTF
TRBJ2-7,TRBD1,17,TRBV25-1,CASSDPRIGQGAHEQYF
TRBJ1-4,TRBD1,16,TRBV5-1,CASSYWTGGTNEKLFF
TRBJ1-1,NA,11,TRBV5-4,CVSSLNAEAFF
TRBJ1-1,NA,12,TRBV6-5,CASSYLAGEVFF
TRBJ2-7,NA,13,TRBV7-8,CASSADMGYEQYF
TRBJ2-6,NA,14,TRBV25-1,CARETASGANVLTF
TRBJ1-1,NA,15,TRBV19,CASSMMRGSGTEAFF
TRBJ1-5,TRBD1,13,TRBV10-3,CAISTGVDQPQHF
TRBJ1-3,TRBD1,13,TRBV30,CAWSAGGLDTIYF
TRBJ1-5,NA,15,TRBV2,CASSEGRAGNQPQHF
TRBJ1-5,TRBD1,17,TRBV10-3,CAISAGQGDYSNQPQHF
TRBJ2-6,NA,14,TRBV10-3,CAISGEPGANVLTF
TRBJ1-2,NA,13,TRBV20-1,CSASRGFNYGYTF
TRBJ1-2,NA,13,TRBV2,CASRADRVGGYTF
TRBJ1-1,NA,13,TRBV19,CASSIVQNTEAFF